Listed below are T cell receptor beta chains from one sample, sequenced in a study of cytomegalovirus exposure and HLA in healthy donors. Produced via immunoSEQ multiplex PCR; TCRdb's table is partial and in-frame only. The sample spans about 53,000 clones; the ten largest clones claim roughly 12%. The sequenced sample was PBMCs. The receptor source for this set is a man aged 18-30 years in good health and CMV-seropositive. CDR3s include the opening cysteine and the closing phenylalanine or tryptophan. The D gene is left open where the match is weak. Rows give clone size only sometimes, using once, few, many, or a class for an expanded clone.

j_call: TRBJ1-4; d_call: NA; clone_size: NA; v_call: TRBV9; cdr3_nt: TGTGCCAGCAGCCCGGGACTGTTGGCAACTAATGAAAAACTGTTTTTT; cdr3_aa: CASSPGLLATNEKLFF
j_call: TRBJ2-2; d_call: NA; clone_size: NA; v_call: TRBV19; cdr3_nt: TGTGCCAGTAAACAGGGTGCCGGGGAGCTGTTTTTT; cdr3_aa: CASKQGAGELFF
j_call: TRBJ2-5; d_call: TRBD1; clone_size: NA; v_call: TRBV5-1; cdr3_nt: TGCGCCAGCAGCTTGACAGGGGGCACCCAAGAGACCCAGTACTTC; cdr3_aa: CASSLTGGTQETQYF
j_call: TRBJ1-2; d_call: TRBD1; clone_size: NA; v_call: TRBV5-1; cdr3_nt: TGCGCCAGCAGCTTGAACAGGGGGCGAGGCTACACCTTC; cdr3_aa: CASSLNRGRGYTF
j_call: TRBJ2-2; d_call: NA; clone_size: NA; v_call: TRBV10-1; cdr3_nt: TGCGCCAGCAGTGAATACGGGGAGCTGTTTTTT; cdr3_aa: CASSEYGELFF
j_call: TRBJ2-1; d_call: NA; clone_size: NA; v_call: TRBV5-1; cdr3_nt: TGCGCCAGCAGCTCGTACATAACTAGTCGGGATGAGCAGTTCTTC; cdr3_aa: CASSSYITSRDEQFF
j_call: TRBJ2-7; d_call: NA; clone_size: NA; v_call: TRBV15; cdr3_nt: TGTGCCACCAGCAGAGATCTTTCCCAGGGCTGGCGTGACGAGCAGTACTTC; cdr3_aa: CATSRDLSQGWRDEQYF
j_call: TRBJ1-2; d_call: NA; clone_size: NA; v_call: TRBV30; cdr3_nt: TGTGCCTGGAGTCTTCCGCGGGGCGGCTACACCTTC; cdr3_aa: CAWSLPRGGYTF
j_call: TRBJ1-4; d_call: NA; clone_size: NA; v_call: TRBV7-9; cdr3_nt: TGTGCCAGCAGCTCCTCCGGACACGGCAATGAAAAACTGTTTTTT; cdr3_aa: CASSSSGHGNEKLFF
j_call: TRBJ2-7; d_call: TRBD1; clone_size: NA; v_call: TRBV29-1; cdr3_nt: TGCAGCGTTGTTCGACAGGGGCCCCGTAGTACCTACGAGCAGTACTTC; cdr3_aa: CSVVRQGPRSTYEQYF
j_call: TRBJ2-3; d_call: TRBD1; clone_size: NA; v_call: TRBV29-1; cdr3_nt: TGCAGCGTTCGACAGGGGGCGGATACGCAGTATTTT; cdr3_aa: CSVRQGADTQYF
j_call: TRBJ1-4; d_call: NA; clone_size: NA; v_call: TRBV9; cdr3_nt: TGTGCCAGCAGCGTAGCCCCGGGGGGTGAAAAACTGTTTTTT; cdr3_aa: CASSVAPGGEKLFF
j_call: TRBJ1-2; d_call: NA; clone_size: NA; v_call: TRBV27; cdr3_nt: TGTGCCAGCAGTTTAAACAGGAAGAACTATGGCTACACCTTC; cdr3_aa: CASSLNRKNYGYTF
j_call: TRBJ2-6; d_call: NA; clone_size: NA; v_call: TRBV27; cdr3_nt: TGTGCCAGTCAACTCTCTGGGGCCAACGTCCTGACTTTC; cdr3_aa: CASQLSGANVLTF
j_call: TRBJ1-2; d_call: NA; clone_size: NA; v_call: TRBV12-5; cdr3_nt: TGTGCTAGTGGTCCCTCAGGGGACGGGGCTGTCGGCTACACCTTC; cdr3_aa: CASGPSGDGAVGYTF
j_call: TRBJ2-5; d_call: TRBD1; clone_size: NA; v_call: TRBV28; cdr3_nt: TGTGCCAGCAGTTCCTTTCAGGGGGCTGGGGAGACCCAGTACTTC; cdr3_aa: CASSSFQGAGETQYF
j_call: TRBJ1-2; d_call: NA; clone_size: NA; v_call: TRBV28; cdr3_nt: TGTGCCAGCAGTCTGCCCGGGACTCAAGGAACTAACTATGGCTACACCTTC; cdr3_aa: CASSLPGTQGTNYGYTF
j_call: TRBJ1-2; d_call: NA; clone_size: NA; v_call: TRBV11-2; cdr3_nt: TGTGCCAGCAGCCAGGGGCTCCGCTATGGTTACACCTTC; cdr3_aa: CASSQGLRYGYTF
j_call: TRBJ1-6; d_call: NA; clone_size: medium-sized; v_call: TRBV18; cdr3_nt: TGTGCCAGCTCACCCGATCCGAGCTCCTATAATTCACCCCTCCACTTT; cdr3_aa: CASSPDPSSYNSPLHF
j_call: TRBJ2-3; d_call: TRBD2; clone_size: NA; v_call: TRBV29-1; cdr3_nt: TGCACCGCGGGGGCTAGCGGGAGGACAGATACGCAGTATTTT; cdr3_aa: CTAGASGRTDTQYF
j_call: TRBJ1-1; d_call: NA; clone_size: NA; v_call: TRBV19; cdr3_nt: TGTGCCCTGTTTTGCGGCAGACTAGAAGCTTTCTTT; cdr3_aa: CALFCGRLEAFF
j_call: TRBJ1-2; d_call: TRBD1; clone_size: NA; v_call: TRBV19; cdr3_nt: TGTGCCAGTAGTATTGAGTGGGACAGGGTGAACTATGGCTACACCTTC; cdr3_aa: CASSIEWDRVNYGYTF
j_call: TRBJ2-1; d_call: TRBD2; clone_size: NA; v_call: TRBV7-2; cdr3_nt: TGTGCCAGCAGCCCCCCCAGGGTAGCGGGAGCACATGAGCAGTTCTTC; cdr3_aa: CASSPPRVAGAHEQFF
j_call: TRBJ2-1; d_call: TRBD2; clone_size: NA; v_call: TRBV9; cdr3_nt: TGTGCCAGCAGCCCACCCGGGACTAGCGCATACAATGAGCAGTTCTTC; cdr3_aa: CASSPPGTSAYNEQFF
j_call: TRBJ2-7; d_call: NA; clone_size: NA; v_call: TRBV19; cdr3_nt: TGTGCCAGTAAAGGGTCAACAGGGCATTACGAGCAGTACTTC; cdr3_aa: CASKGSTGHYEQYF
j_call: TRBJ2-7; d_call: NA; clone_size: NA; v_call: TRBV5-1; cdr3_nt: TGCGCCAGCAGCCGTCCCCCCTACGAGCAGTACTTC; cdr3_aa: CASSRPPYEQYF
j_call: TRBJ2-3; d_call: TRBD2; clone_size: NA; v_call: TRBV7-3; cdr3_nt: TGTGCCAGCAGAGCTGGGCCGGGACTAGCAGATACGCAGTATTTT; cdr3_aa: CASRAGPGLADTQYF
j_call: TRBJ1-5; d_call: TRBD1; clone_size: NA; v_call: TRBV7-9; cdr3_nt: TGTGCCAGCAGCTTAGGAGGACAGGGCGGTCAGCCCCAGCATTTT; cdr3_aa: CASSLGGQGGQPQHF
j_call: TRBJ1-1; d_call: NA; clone_size: NA; v_call: TRBV6-1; cdr3_nt: TGTGCCAGCTTAATGAACACTGAAGCTTTCTTT; cdr3_aa: CASLMNTEAFF
j_call: TRBJ2-1; d_call: TRBD2; clone_size: NA; v_call: TRBV5-5; cdr3_nt: TGTGCCAGCAGCTTGCAACGTTTAGCGGGAGGGAAGGCTGAGCAGTTCTTC; cdr3_aa: CASSLQRLAGGKAEQFF
j_call: TRBJ2-3; d_call: TRBD2; clone_size: NA; v_call: TRBV5-4; cdr3_nt: TGTGCCAGCAGCTTGAAAACTAGCGGGATATCAGATACGCAGTATTTT; cdr3_aa: CASSLKTSGISDTQYF
j_call: TRBJ2-7; d_call: NA; clone_size: NA; v_call: TRBV28; cdr3_nt: TGCGCCAGCAACCCGGGAAACAGCATTGGCGAGCAGTACTTC; cdr3_aa: CASNPGNSIGEQYF
j_call: TRBJ1-2; d_call: TRBD1; clone_size: NA; v_call: TRBV6-1; cdr3_nt: TGTGCCAGCGAGGGGGGGACAGGACCATATGGCTACACCTTC; cdr3_aa: CASEGGTGPYGYTF
j_call: TRBJ2-1; d_call: NA; clone_size: NA; v_call: TRBV4-1; cdr3_nt: TGCGCCAGCATTCCGAGGTGGGATGAGCAGTTCTTC; cdr3_aa: CASIPRWDEQFF
j_call: TRBJ2-3; d_call: TRBD2; clone_size: NA; v_call: TRBV30; cdr3_nt: TGTGCCTGGAGTATAAGACTAGCGGGGTCGGATACGCAGTATTTT; cdr3_aa: CAWSIRLAGSDTQYF
j_call: TRBJ1-1; d_call: NA; clone_size: NA; v_call: TRBV11-2; cdr3_nt: TGTGCCAGCAGCCCAGGAAGCTGGGCCCCCCGGGGCACTGAAGCTTTCTTT; cdr3_aa: CASSPGSWAPRGTEAFF
j_call: TRBJ2-5; d_call: TRBD2; clone_size: NA; v_call: TRBV11-2; cdr3_nt: TGTGCCAGCAGCCCCCTACTAGCGGTCCAAGAGACCCAGTACTTC; cdr3_aa: CASSPLLAVQETQYF
j_call: TRBJ2-1; d_call: TRBD2; clone_size: NA; v_call: TRBV10-2; cdr3_nt: TGCGCCAGCAGGACTAGCGGGAGCTCCTACAATGAGCAGTTCTTC; cdr3_aa: CASRTSGSSYNEQFF
j_call: TRBJ2-1; d_call: TRBD2; clone_size: NA; v_call: TRBV2; cdr3_nt: TGTGCCAGCACCGCGGGGGAGGGACTAGCGGGGGAGGATGAGCAGTTCTTC; cdr3_aa: CASTAGEGLAGEDEQFF
j_call: TRBJ2-2; d_call: TRBD1; clone_size: NA; v_call: TRBV27; cdr3_nt: TGTGCCAGCAGTTTCCTCGGGACAGTTGGCACCGGGGAGCTGTTTTTT; cdr3_aa: CASSFLGTVGTGELFF
j_call: TRBJ1-5; d_call: TRBD1; clone_size: NA; v_call: TRBV19; cdr3_nt: TGTGCCAGTACTCCGGGACAGGCAAATCAGCCCCAGCATTTT; cdr3_aa: CASTPGQANQPQHF